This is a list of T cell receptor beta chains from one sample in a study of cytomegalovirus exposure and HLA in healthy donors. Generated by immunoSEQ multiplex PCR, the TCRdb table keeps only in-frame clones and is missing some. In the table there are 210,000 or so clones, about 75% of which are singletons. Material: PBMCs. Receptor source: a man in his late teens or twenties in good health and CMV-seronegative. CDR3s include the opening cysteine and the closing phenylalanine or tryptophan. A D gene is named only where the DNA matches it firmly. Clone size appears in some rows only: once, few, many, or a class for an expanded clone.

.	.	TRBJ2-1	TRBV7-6	TGTGCCAGCCGACGACAGGTGGATGGTGAGCAGTTCTTC	CASRRQVDGEQFF
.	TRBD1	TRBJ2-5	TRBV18	TGTGCCAGCTCATTACGGACAGGAGAAGAGACCCAGTACTTC	CASSLRTGEETQYF
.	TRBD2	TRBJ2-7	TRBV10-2	TGCGCCAGCAGTAGCGGGGGGGCCTACGAGCAGTACTTC	CASSSGGAYEQYF
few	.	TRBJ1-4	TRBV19	TGTGCCAGTATGTCGGGGGGATTGGGTGAAAAACTGTTTTTT	CASMSGGLGEKLFF
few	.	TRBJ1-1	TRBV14	TGTGCCAGCAGCCTCGGGTATGACACTGAAGCTTTCTTT	CASSLGYDTEAFF
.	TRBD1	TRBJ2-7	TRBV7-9	TGTGCCAGCAGCCCGTCGGACAGGCCCTACGAGCAGTACTTC	CASSPSDRPYEQYF
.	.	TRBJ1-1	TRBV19	TGTGCCAGTAGTATGGGACTGACGAACACTGAAGCTTTCTTT	CASSMGLTNTEAFF
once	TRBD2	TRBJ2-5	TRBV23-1	TGCGCCAGCAGTCAACTGGGACTAGCGGGAGCCGGGGCACAAGAGACCCAGTACTTC	CASSQLGLAGAGAQETQYF
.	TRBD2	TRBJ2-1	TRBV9	TGTGCCAGCAGCGTAGACGACGGGGGGGCCTACAATGAGCAGTTCTTC	CASSVDDGGAYNEQFF
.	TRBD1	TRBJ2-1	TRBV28	TGTGCCAGCAGTTTATCTGGGACCGGGACAGGGCGGAAGTTCTTC	CASSLSGTGTGRKFF
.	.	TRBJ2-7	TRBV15	TGTGCCACCAGCCGGGACACACCGGCCTCCTCCTACGAGCAGTACTTC	CATSRDTPASSYEQYF
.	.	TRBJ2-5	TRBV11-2	TGTGCCAGCAGCTTAGGGCCGTACCAAGAGACCCAGTACTTC	CASSLGPYQETQYF
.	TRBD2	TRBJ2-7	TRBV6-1	TGTGCCAGCAGTTCGCTAGCGGGGGGCCTCTACGAGCAGTACTTC	CASSSLAGGLYEQYF
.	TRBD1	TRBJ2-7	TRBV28	TGTGCCAGCAGTTTAAAGCGGCCGGGACAGGGGGCTGGGGAGCAGTACTTC	CASSLKRPGQGAGEQYF
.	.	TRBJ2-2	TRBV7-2	TGTGCCAGCAGCACCACAGGGTCCGGGGAGCTGTTTTTT	CASSTTGSGELFF
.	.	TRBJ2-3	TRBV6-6	TGTGCCAGCAGTCCCAGTTCCTTCCTGGATACGCAGTATTTT	CASSPSSFLDTQYF